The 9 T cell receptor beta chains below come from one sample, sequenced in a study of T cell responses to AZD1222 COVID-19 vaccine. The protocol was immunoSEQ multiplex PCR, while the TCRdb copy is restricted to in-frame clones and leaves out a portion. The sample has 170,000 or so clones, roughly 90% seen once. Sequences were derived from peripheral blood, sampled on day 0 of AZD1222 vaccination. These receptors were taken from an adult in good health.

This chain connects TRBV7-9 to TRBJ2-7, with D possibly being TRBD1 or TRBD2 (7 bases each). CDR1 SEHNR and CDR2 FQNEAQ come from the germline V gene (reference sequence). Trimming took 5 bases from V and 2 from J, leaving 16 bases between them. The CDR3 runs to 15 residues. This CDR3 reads CASSPGGGTTYEQYF. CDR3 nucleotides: TGTGCCAGCAGCCCAGGGGGGGGGACAACCTACGAGCAGTACTTC.

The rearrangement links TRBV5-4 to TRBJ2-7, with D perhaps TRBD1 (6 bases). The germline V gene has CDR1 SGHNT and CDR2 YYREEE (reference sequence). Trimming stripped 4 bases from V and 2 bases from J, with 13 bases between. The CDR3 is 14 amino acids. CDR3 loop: CASSQPGATYEQYF. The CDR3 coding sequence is TGTGCCAGCAGCCAACCAGGGGCCACCTACGAGCAGTACTTC.

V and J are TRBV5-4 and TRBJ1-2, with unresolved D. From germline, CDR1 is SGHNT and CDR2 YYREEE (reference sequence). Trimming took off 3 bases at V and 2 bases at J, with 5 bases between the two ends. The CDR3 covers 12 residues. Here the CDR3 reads CASSYPNYGYTF. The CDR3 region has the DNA TGTGCCAGCAGCTATCCGAACTATGGCTACACCTTC.

The chain's CDR3 is CASRMTWEKNEQYF. The CDR3 nucleotides are TGTGCCAGCAGGATGACCTGGGAGAAGAACGAGCAGTACTTC. The chain recombines TRBV6-5 with TRBJ2-7; weak D call: TRBD2 (5 bases). This CDR3 comprises 14 residues. The germline CDR1 and CDR2 sequences are MNHEY and SVGAGI. With 6 bases removed from V and 5 bases from J, the gap between germline ends came to 17 bases.

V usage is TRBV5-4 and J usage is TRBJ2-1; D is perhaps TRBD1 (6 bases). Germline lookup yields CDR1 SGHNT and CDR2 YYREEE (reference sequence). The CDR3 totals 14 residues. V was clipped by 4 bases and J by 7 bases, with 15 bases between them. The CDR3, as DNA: TGTGCCAGCAGCCCCGGACAGACGAGGAATGAGCAGTTCTTC. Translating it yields CASSPGQTRNEQFF. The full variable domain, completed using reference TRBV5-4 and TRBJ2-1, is ETGVTQSPTHLIKTRGQQVTLRCSSQSGHNTVSWYQQALGQGPQFIFQYYREEENGRGNFPPRFSGLQFPNYSSELNVNALELDDSALYLCASSPGQTRNEQFFGPGTRLTVL.

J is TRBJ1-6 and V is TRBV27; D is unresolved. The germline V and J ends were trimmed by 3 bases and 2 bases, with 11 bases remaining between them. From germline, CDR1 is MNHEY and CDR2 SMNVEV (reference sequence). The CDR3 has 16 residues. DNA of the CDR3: TGTGCCAGCAGTTTTACCGGGAACCCCTATAATTCACCCCTCCACTTT. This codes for CASSFTGNPYNSPLHF.

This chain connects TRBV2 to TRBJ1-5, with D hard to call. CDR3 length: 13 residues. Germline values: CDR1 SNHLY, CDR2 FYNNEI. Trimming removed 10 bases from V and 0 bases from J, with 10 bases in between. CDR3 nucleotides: TGTGCCATAAACAGCTATAGCAATCAGCCCCAGCATTTT. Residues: CAINSYSNQPQHF.

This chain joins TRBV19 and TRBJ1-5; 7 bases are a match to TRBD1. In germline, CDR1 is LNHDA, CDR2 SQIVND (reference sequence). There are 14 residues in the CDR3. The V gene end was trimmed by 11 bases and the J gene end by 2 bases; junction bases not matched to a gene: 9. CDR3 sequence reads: CAGSYRGGNQPQHF. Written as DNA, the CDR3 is TGTGCCGGGTCCTACAGGGGAGGCAATCAGCCCCAGCATTTT. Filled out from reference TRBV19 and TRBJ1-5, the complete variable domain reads DGGITQSPKYLFRKEGQNVTLSCEQNLNHDAMYWYRQDPGQGLRLIYYSQIVNDFQKGDIAEGYSVSREKKESFPLTVTSAQKNPTAFYLCAGSYRGGNQPQHFGDGTRLSIL.

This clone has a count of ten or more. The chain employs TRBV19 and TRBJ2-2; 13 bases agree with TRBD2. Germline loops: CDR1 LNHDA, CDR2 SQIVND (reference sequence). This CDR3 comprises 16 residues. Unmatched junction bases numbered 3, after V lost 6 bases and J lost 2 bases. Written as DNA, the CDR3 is TGTGCCAGTAGGATGGGACTAGCGGGAAACACCGGGGAGCTGTTTTTT. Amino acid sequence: CASRMGLAGNTGELFF.